A selection of T cell receptor beta chains follows, all from one sample in a study of T cells in Graves' hyperthyroidism and ophthalmopathy. Each CDR3 protein gets one entry after TCRdb re-called the multiplex PCR reads with MiXCR. The sample holds about 270,000 distinct CDR3 sequences, nearly 15% seen once. The sample consisted of blood. The receptors were sampled from a woman in her 50s with Graves' hyperthyroidism that later progressed to Graves' ophthalmopathy. The CDR3 runs from the conserved cysteine through the conserved F or W. D genes are given only for firm matches. Size is omitted from some rows. Given values are once, few, many or a class for expanded clones.

TRBV9	many	TRBD2	TRBJ2-1	CASSGSSGSWNEQFF	TGTGCCAGCAGCGGATCTAGCGGGAGCTGGAATGAGCAGTTCTTC
TRBV11-2	many	.	TRBJ1-3	CASSAPGLGNTIYF	TGTGCCAGCAGCGCCCCGGGTCTTGGAAACACCATATATTTT
TRBV12-1	many	.	TRBJ2-2	CASSLSRQGLAGGRANTGELFF	TGTGCCAGCAGCTTATCCCGCCAGGGACTAGCGGGAGGCCGAGCGAACACCGGGGAGCTGTTTTTT
TRBV19	many	.	TRBJ2-7	CASKHSAEYEQYF	TGTGCCAGTAAGCATTCAGCCGAGTACGAGCAGTACTTC
TRBV9	few	TRBD1	TRBJ1-1	CASSRGGIPGQGGTEAFF	TGTGCCAGCAGCCGGGGGGGGATCCCGGGACAGGGAGGCACTGAAGCTTTCTTT
TRBV28	many	TRBD2	TRBJ2-1	CASSPVAGGTLLNEQFF	TGTGCCAGCAGTCCCGTAGCGGGAGGGACCCTTCTGAATGAGCAGTTCTTC
TRBV27	few	TRBD2	TRBJ2-1	CASSFEWIAGGPNEQFF	TGTGCCAGCAGTTTTGAGTGGATAGCGGGAGGGCCCAATGAGCAGTTCTTC
TRBV20-1	few	TRBD2	TRBJ2-1	CSALSPPGLQRNEQFF	TGCAGTGCTCTTTCTCCGCCGGGACTACAACGGAATGAGCAGTTCTTC
TRBV5-6	many	.	TRBJ1-2	CASIGQRPREYGYTF	TGTGCCAGCATCGGACAGCGGCCTCGCGAATATGGCTACACCTTC
TRBV12-3/TRBV12-4	.	.	TRBJ1-5	CASSSVSGNGFHQPQHF	TGTGCCAGCAGTTCAGTGTCCGGGAACGGATTCCATCAGCCCCAGCATTTT
TRBV24-1	.	.	TRBJ2-1	CATSDSLGGNEQFF	TGTGCCACCAGTGATTCTTTAGGGGGCAATGAGCAGTTCTTC
TRBV5-6	few	.	TRBJ2-7	CASSPKAGLWQYF	TGTGCCAGCAGCCCTAAGGCGGGGCTTTGGCAGTACTTC
TRBV5-1	many	TRBD1	TRBJ2-3	CASSLEGGADTQYF	TGCGCCAGCAGCTTGGAAGGGGGCGCAGATACGCAGTATTTT
TRBV3-1	few	.	TRBJ1-1	CASSQGVGGSTEAFF	TGTGCCAGCAGCCAAGGTGTAGGGGGGAGCACTGAAGCTTTCTTT
TRBV6-5	many	.	TRBJ1-1	CASSYADRATEAFF	TGTGCCAGCAGTTACGCAGACCGGGCCACTGAAGCTTTCTTT
TRBV12-3/TRBV12-4	many	.	TRBJ1-5	CASSLRWQGGSNQPQHF	TGTGCCAGCAGTTTAAGATGGCAGGGCGGTAGCAATCAGCCCCAGCATTTT
TRBV2	many	.	TRBJ2-7	CASSEVLVSSYEQYF	TGTGCCAGCAGTGAAGTGTTAGTGAGCTCCTACGAGCAGTACTTC
TRBV2	many	.	TRBJ2-7	CASSEPELGLAGSLYEQYF	TGTGCCAGCAGTGAACCCGAGCTGGGCCTAGCAGGCTCACTATACGAGCAGTACTTC
TRBV7-9	many	.	TRBJ2-3	CAIPLADTQYF	TGTGCCATCCCGTTGGCAGATACGCAGTATTTT
TRBV4-1	few	.	TRBJ2-1	CASSQEELITGAQFF	TGCGCCAGCAGCCAAGAGGAGCTTATCACCGGGGCCCAGTTCTTC
TRBV28	many	TRBD2	TRBJ2-5	CASSPFRAGARETQYF	TGTGCCAGCAGTCCTTTTCGAGCGGGAGCTAGAGAGACCCAGTACTTC
TRBV11-2	many	TRBD2	TRBJ2-1	CASSLVASGRAREFF	TGTGCCAGCAGCTTAGTGGCTAGCGGGAGGGCCCGGGAGTTCTTC
TRBV15	.	.	TRBJ2-1	CATSRGGWINEQFF	TGTGCCACCAGCAGAGGGGGATGGATTAATGAGCAGTTCTTC
TRBV2	.	.	TRBJ2-1	CASRDREAGDEQFF	TGTGCCAGCAGAGACAGGGAGGCCGGGGATGAGCAGTTCTTC
TRBV27	many	.	TRBJ2-7	CASSPGSHHEQYF	TGTGCCAGCAGTCCCGGGTCCCACCACGAGCAGTACTTC
TRBV30	many	.	TRBJ2-7	CAWSVFSRGEQYF	TGTGCCTGGAGTGTATTCTCTCGAGGCGAGCAGTACTTC
TRBV20-1	many	.	TRBJ2-2	CSARGRPNTGELFF	TGCAGTGCTAGGGGCAGACCGAACACCGGGGAGCTGTTTTTT
TRBV3-1	many	TRBD1	TRBJ2-7	CASSADRAYEQYF	TGTGCCAGCAGCGCGGACAGGGCCTACGAGCAGTACTTC
TRBV7-2	many	.	TRBJ2-7	CASSLPTLYEQYF	TGTGCCAGCAGCTTACCCACATTATACGAGCAGTACTTC
TRBV20-1	.	.	TRBJ2-3	CSARGSSTGDTQYF	TGCAGTGCTAGAGGGAGCAGTACCGGGGATACGCAGTATTTT
TRBV12-3/TRBV12-4	many	.	TRBJ2-1	CAQSVDRGGLAEGEQFF	TGTGCCCAATCAGTGGACAGGGGGGGACTAGCTGAGGGTGAGCAGTTCTTC
TRBV5-1	many	.	TRBJ1-1	CASSSDSPVNTEAFF	TGCGCCAGCAGCTCGGACAGCCCCGTGAACACTGAAGCTTTCTTT
TRBV6-6	many	.	TRBJ2-7	CASSYSSGSIHEQYF	TGTGCCAGCAGTTACTCGTCGGGGTCCATCCACGAGCAGTACTTC
TRBV10-1	many	.	TRBJ2-7	CASSGGTQSYEQYF	TGCGCCAGCAGTGGGGGTACTCAATCCTACGAGCAGTACTTC
TRBV19	few	.	TRBJ2-1	CASSTGSSYNEQFF	TGTGCCAGTAGTACCGGGAGCTCCTACAATGAGCAGTTCTTC
TRBV7-8	many	TRBD2	TRBJ2-4	CASSSSSGVKNIQYF	TGTGCCAGCAGCTCCTCTAGCGGGGTAAAAAACATTCAGTACTTC
TRBV6-1	many	TRBD1	TRBJ1-2	CASSWDRGSEGYTF	TGTGCCAGCAGCTGGGACAGGGGATCGGAAGGCTACACCTTC
TRBV14	many	.	TRBJ1-1	CASRQAGTTGAFF	TGTGCCAGCAGGCAAGCAGGGACCACGGGAGCTTTCTTT
TRBV18	many	TRBD2	TRBJ2-3	CASSPQAGGPADTQYF	TGTGCCAGCTCACCACAAGCGGGAGGGCCCGCAGATACGCAGTATTTT
TRBV10-2	many	.	TRBJ2-5	CASSAPQLRGRETQYF	TGCGCCAGCAGTGCCCCCCAGTTGAGAGGACGGGAGACCCAGTACTTC
TRBV5-1	.	.	TRBJ1-4	CASSSTRRGEKLFF	TGCGCCAGCAGCTCTACACGGAGGGGAGAAAAACTGTTTTTT